This TCR beta chain was profiled in a study of kidney transplant recipient with SARS-CoV-2 infection. V was cut by 5 bases and J by 4 bases, with 23 bases left in between. This CDR3 is built from 17 residues. TCRdb re-called the reads with MiXCR, one entry per CDR3 protein. The sample has some 220,000 distinct CDR3 sequences; 25% to 35% are singletons. At least ten counts were recorded for this clonotype. The sequence was obtained from a young adult male patient who had COVID-19 and was a kidney transplant recipient. The graft donor may be the source of some T cells. The chain combines TRBV7-1 with TRBJ1-2, with no clear D. TRBV7-1 is sorted into the ORF group, with uncertain function. The sequences come from a blood sample, collected at baseline and on day 111 from a kidney transplant recipient. The chain's CDR3 is CASSQNSHEGKTYGYTF. In DNA form, the CDR3 reads TGTGCCAGCAGCCAAAACAGTCACGAGGGAAAGACCTATGGCTACACCTTC.